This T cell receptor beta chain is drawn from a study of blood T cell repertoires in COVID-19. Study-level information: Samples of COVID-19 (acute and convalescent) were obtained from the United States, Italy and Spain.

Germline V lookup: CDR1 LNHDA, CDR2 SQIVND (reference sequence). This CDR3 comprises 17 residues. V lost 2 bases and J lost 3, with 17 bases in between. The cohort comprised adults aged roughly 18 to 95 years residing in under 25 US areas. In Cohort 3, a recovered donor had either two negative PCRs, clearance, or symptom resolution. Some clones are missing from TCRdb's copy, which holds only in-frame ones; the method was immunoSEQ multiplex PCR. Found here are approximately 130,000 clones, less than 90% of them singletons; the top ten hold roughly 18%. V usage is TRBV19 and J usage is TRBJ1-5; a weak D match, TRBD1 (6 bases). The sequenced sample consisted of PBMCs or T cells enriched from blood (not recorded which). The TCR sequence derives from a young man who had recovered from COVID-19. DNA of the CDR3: TGTGCCAGTAGTATAAGCGAGGGGACACCCTTCAATCAGCCCCAGCATTTT. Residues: CASSISEGTPFNQPQHF.